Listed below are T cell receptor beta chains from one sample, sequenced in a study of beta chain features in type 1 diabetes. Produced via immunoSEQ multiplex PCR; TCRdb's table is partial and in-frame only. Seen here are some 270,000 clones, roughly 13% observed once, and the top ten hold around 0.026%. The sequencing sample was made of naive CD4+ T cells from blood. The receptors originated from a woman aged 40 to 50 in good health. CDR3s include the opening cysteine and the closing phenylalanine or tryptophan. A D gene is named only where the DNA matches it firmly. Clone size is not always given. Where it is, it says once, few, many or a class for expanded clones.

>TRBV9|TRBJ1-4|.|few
CASSVDAGVNEKLFF
TGTGCCAGCAGCGTAGATGCAGGTGTTAATGAAAAACTGTTTTTT
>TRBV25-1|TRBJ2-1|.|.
CASISAGSYNEQFF
TGTGCCAGCATCTCAGCGGGCTCCTACAATGAGCAGTTCTTC
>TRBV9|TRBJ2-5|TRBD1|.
CASSVAPGQDLQETQYF
TGTGCCAGCAGCGTAGCCCCCGGACAGGACCTACAAGAGACCCAGTACTTC
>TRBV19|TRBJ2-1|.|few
CASSSTVSSVPFF
TGTGCCAGTAGCTCGACAGTCTCGTCGGTTCCGTTCTTC
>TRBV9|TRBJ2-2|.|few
CASKPGSNTGELFF
TGTGCCAGCAAACCGGGGTCGAACACCGGGGAGCTGTTTTTT
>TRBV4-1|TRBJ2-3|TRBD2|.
CASSLGVAGAYTDTQYF
TGCGCCAGCAGCTTAGGGGTAGCGGGGGCTTACACAGATACGCAGTATTTT
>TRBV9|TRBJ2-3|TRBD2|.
CASSPIALAASTDTQYF
TGTGCCAGCAGCCCCATAGCCCTAGCGGCAAGCACAGATACGCAGTATTTT
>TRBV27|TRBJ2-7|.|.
CASKRGRAYEQYF
TGTGCCAGCAAGCGCGGCAGGGCCTACGAGCAGTACTTC
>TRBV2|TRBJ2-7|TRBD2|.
CAGRGGSYEQYF
TGTGCCGGTCGGGGGGGTTCCTACGAGCAGTACTTC
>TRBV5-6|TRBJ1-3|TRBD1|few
CASSLAGQPGNTIYF
TGTGCCAGCAGCTTGGCGGGACAGCCTGGAAACACCATATATTTT
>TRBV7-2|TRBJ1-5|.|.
CASSLAGQPQHF
TGTGCCAGCAGCTTGGCGGGCCAGCCCCAGCATTTT
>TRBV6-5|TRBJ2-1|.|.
CASKSRGDNEQFF
TGTGCCAGCAAATCCCGCGGCGACAATGAGCAGTTCTTC
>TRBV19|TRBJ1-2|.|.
CASRWDTQLTF
TGTGCCAGTAGATGGGACACACAGCTCACCTTC
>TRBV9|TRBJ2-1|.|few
CASSDREYNEQFF
TGTGCCAGCAGCGACAGGGAATACAATGAGCAGTTCTTC
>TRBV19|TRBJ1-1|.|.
CASSILRVSMNTEAFF
TGTGCCAGTAGTATTTTGAGGGTTAGTATGAACACTGAAGCTTTCTTT
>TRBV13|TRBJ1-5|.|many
CASSLTGIGQPQHF
TGTGCCAGCAGCTTAACCGGGATCGGGCAGCCCCAGCATTTT
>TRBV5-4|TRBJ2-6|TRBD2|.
CASSGLAGISGANVLTF
TGTGCCAGCAGCGGACTAGCGGGGATCTCTGGGGCCAACGTCCTGACTTTC
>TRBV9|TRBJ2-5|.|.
CASSEGGAQYF
TGTGCCAGCAGCGAGGGGGGGGCCCAGTACTTC
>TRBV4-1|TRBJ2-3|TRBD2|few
CASSRPAGAWYF
TGCGCCAGCAGCCGACCAGCGGGGGCATGGTATTTT
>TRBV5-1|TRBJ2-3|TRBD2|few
CASSPIAGGPDTQYF
TGCGCCAGCAGCCCAATAGCGGGGGGACCAGATACGCAGTATTTT
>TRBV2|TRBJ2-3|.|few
CASSEGLYTDTQYF
TGTGCCAGCAGTGAAGGACTTTACACAGATACGCAGTATTTT
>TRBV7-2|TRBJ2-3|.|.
CASSPTSRVIADTQYF
TGTGCCAGCAGCCCAACTTCCAGGGTGATTGCAGATACGCAGTATTTT
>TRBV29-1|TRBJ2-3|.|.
CSVDGRDTDTQYF
TGCAGCGTTGACGGACGGGACACAGATACGCAGTATTTT